The 29 T cell receptor beta chains listed next were all sequenced from one sample in a study of Graves' ophthalmopathy and Graves' hyperthyroidism. RNA transcripts were the template, and TCR beta CDR3 regions were amplified from them. HTBI primers were employed in first-round RT-PCR, then a second-round multiplex PCR followed. TCRdb independently ran MiXCR on the multiplex PCR reads; one entry per CDR3 protein. The table includes roughly 300,000 distinct CDR3 sequences, around a sixth detected once. Sequencing used peripheral blood. The receptors were gathered from an adult man with Graves' ophthalmopathy.

This clonotype was seen repeatedly, ten times or more. Here the CDR3 reads CASSPYSSPRDTEAFF. CDR3 bases: TGTGCCAGCAGTCCTTATAGTTCCCCAAGGGACACTGAAGCTTTCTTT. The chain links TRBV11-1 to TRBJ1-1, with D unclear. From germline, CDR1 is SGHAT and CDR2 FQDESV (reference sequence). V shed 6 bases and J shed 3 bases, with 20 bases lying between them. This CDR3 has 16 amino acids.

This clonotype was counted at least ten times. The chain's CDR3 is CASSFFRRHGYTF. DNA for the CDR3: TGTGCCAGCAGCTTCTTCAGGAGGCATGGCTACACCTTC. The rearrangement uses TRBV13 and TRBJ1-2; no clear D gene. The CDR3 consists of 13 residues. From germline, CDR1 is PRHDT and CDR2 FYEKMQ (reference sequence). V lost 3 bases, J lost 6 bases, and 11 bases lay in between.

This clonotype came up a few times. The V call is TRBV6-1, the J call TRBJ1-2; 8 bases agree with TRBD1. The germline V gene has CDR1 MNHNS and CDR2 SASEGT. CDR3 length equals 15 residues. Trimming removed 7 bases from V and 3 bases from J; junction bases left unmatched: 10. In DNA form, the CDR3 reads TGTGCCAGCAACAAAATAGGACAGGGCTACTATGGCTACACCTTC. This codes for CASNKIGQGYYGYTF.

This clonotype was detected many times. This chain connects TRBV5-1 to TRBJ2-7; TRBD2 is a possible D gene (6 bases). The CDR3 length is 16 residues. Germline CDR1 reads SGHRS; CDR2 reads YFSETQ. The V end was cut by 4 bases, the J end by 1 base, with 18 bases between. CDR3: CASSPSGGGRSYEQYF. CDR3 nucleotides: TGCGCCAGCAGCCCATCCGGGGGAGGACGTTCCTACGAGCAGTACTTC.

This clonotype was observed a handful of times. This rearrangement joins TRBV27 to TRBJ1-1; D not resolved. Germline V gene data show CDR1 as MNHEY and CDR2 as SMNVEV (reference sequence). V gave up 7 bases and J gave up 7 bases, with 22 bases separating them. The CDR3 is 15 residues long. CDR3 sequence reads: CASIQRTGRRVEAFF. In DNA form, the CDR3 reads TGTGCCAGCATCCAGAGAACCGGACGGCGAGTTGAAGCTTTCTTT.

This clonotype was picked up many times. The chain recombines TRBV3-1 with TRBJ1-2, with TRBD1 identical over 10 bases. The CDR3 contains 14 residues. V was clipped by 2 bases and J by 6 bases; unmatched bases: 3. Germline V lookup: CDR1 LGHDT, CDR2 YNNKEL (reference sequence). Here the CDR3 DNA reads TGTGCCAGCAGCCAACTGGGGACAGGGGATGGCTACACCTTC. This sequence encodes CASSQLGTGDGYTF.

The sample holds many counts of this clonotype. V and J are TRBV20-1 and TRBJ1-1, with D uncertain. CDR1 is DFQATT, CDR2 SNEGSKA, per germline (reference sequence). Trimming left V 0 bases short and J 0 bases short, with 11 bases between. This CDR3 region has 15 residues. CDR3 sequence reads: CSARDIGGMNTEAFF. The DNA for the CDR3 is TGCAGTGCTAGAGATATAGGAGGAATGAACACTGAAGCTTTCTTT.

The sample holds many counts of this clonotype. As DNA, the CDR3 is TGTGCCAGTAGTTTCCGAGACAGGGGTTGGCCCCAGCATTTT. The encoded protein is CASSFRDRGWPQHF. The chain joins TRBV19 to TRBJ1-5; 8 bases line up with TRBD1. The CDR3 extends over 14 amino acids. Germline loops: CDR1 LNHDA, CDR2 SQIVND (reference sequence). The junction had 9 bases not matched to a gene; V was cut back by 5 bases and J by 9 bases.

This clonotype was picked up many times. The V call is TRBV2, the J call TRBJ1-5; TRBD1 is a possible D gene (6 bases). Deletions cut 7 bases from V and 2 bases from J, with 15 bases between. CDR1 and CDR2 (germline): SNHLY, FYNNEI. The CDR3 runs 15 residues. The CDR3 coding sequence is TGTGCCAGCACCGAGGGAGGGGGGGGCAATCAGCCCCAGCATTTT. It translates to CASTEGGGGNQPQHF.

This clonotype was seen repeatedly, ten times or more. The chain joins TRBV13 to TRBJ2-7; 8 bases map to TRBD2. Germline CDR1 PRHDT, CDR2 FYEKMQ (reference sequence). The CDR3 sequence is 14 residues long. The ends lost 4 bases at V and 1 base at J; junction bases unmatched: 3. CDR3 in amino acids: CASSSRGGSYEQYF. For the CDR3, the DNA is TGTGCCAGCAGCTCCCGGGGGGGATCCTACGAGCAGTACTTC.

This clonotype has ten or more counts. The rearrangement uses TRBV7-2 and TRBJ2-5, with 7 bases identical to TRBD1. The CDR3 loop spans 15 amino acids. Germline V CDR1 and CDR2: SGHTA, FQGNSA. The trim removed 5 bases at V and 2 bases at J, leaving 8 bases unmatched. As DNA, the CDR3 is TGTGCCAGCAGCCAAAGCCGACAGGGACAAGAGACCCAGTACTTC. Translating gives CASSQSRQGQETQYF.

The chain joins TRBV11-2 to TRBJ2-5; tentative D call: TRBD2 (5 bases). Germline CDR1 is SGHAT and CDR2 is FQNNGV. The CDR3 totals 15 residues. V lost 6 bases and J 1 base, leaving 15 bases between the germline ends. CDR3 region: CASSLISEAQETQYF. The CDR3 DNA sequence: TGTGCCAGCAGTTTAATCTCGGAGGCCCAAGAGACCCAGTACTTC.

This clonotype was seen repeatedly, ten times or more. The rearrangement joins TRBV28 to TRBJ1-1; 7 bases fit TRBD1. J gave up 0 bases and V 5 bases, and 6 bases lay outside the gene matches. This CDR3 contains 15 residues. CDR1 and CDR2 (germline): MDHEN, SYDVKM. This CDR3 is CASSQGVPMNTEAFF. The DNA for the CDR3 is TGTGCCAGCAGTCAGGGGGTGCCTATGAACACTGAAGCTTTCTTT. Complete variable domain (other parts from reference TRBV28 and TRBJ1-1): DVKVTQSSRYLVKRTGEKVFLECVQDMDHENMFWYRQDPGLGLRLIYFSYDVKMKEKGDIPEGYSVSREKKERFSLILESASTNQTSMYLCASSQGVPMNTEAFFGQGTRLTVV.

This rearrangement joins TRBV6-1 to TRBJ1-6; D call uncertain. CDR1 and CDR2 from the germline V gene are MNHNS and SASEGT. Trimming pared 6 bases from V and 8 bases from J, leaving 14 bases between. There are 14 residues in the CDR3. The CDR3 here is CASRAGLFYSPLHF. DNA of the CDR3: TGTGCCAGCAGGGCAGGCTTATTTTATTCACCCCTCCACTTT.

This clonotype showed up many times. This chain links TRBV6-1 with TRBJ1-1, with 8 bases identical to TRBD1. V lost 6 bases and J lost 5; bases outside the gene matches: 8. Germline values: CDR1 MNHNS, CDR2 SASEGT. The CDR3 sequence is 14 residues long. CDR3 nucleotides: TGTGCCAGCAGGGTACAGGGGGTGGTTACTGAAGCTTTCTTT. It is translated as CASRVQGVVTEAFF.

This clonotype was observed a handful of times. The chain uses TRBV6-1 and TRBJ2-5, with a weak D call TRBD2 (6 bases). The ends were cut back, 8 bases at V and 5 bases at J, with 21 bases in the middle. CDR1 and CDR2 (germline): MNHNS, SASEGT. The CDR3 extends over 15 amino acids. This chain's CDR3 is CASGVLRRDWETQYF. The DNA of the CDR3 is TGTGCCAGCGGGGTTTTACGGAGGGATTGGGAGACCCAGTACTTC.

This clonotype was observed at least ten times. V and J are TRBV7-3 and TRBJ1-1, with D possibly being TRBD1 (5 bases). Germline assignment: CDR1 SGHTA and CDR2 FQGTGA. The germline V and J ends were trimmed by 0 bases and 1 base, with 9 bases remaining between them. CDR3 size: 15 residues. CDR3 bases: TGTGCCAGCAGCTTAACACCAGGGCCGAACACTGAAGCTTTCTTT. Translation: CASSLTPGPNTEAFF.

This clonotype was counted ten times or more. V is TRBV19 and J is TRBJ1-1, with 8 positions matching TRBD1. The germline gives CDR1 LNHDA, CDR2 SQIVND (reference sequence). There are 14 residues in the CDR3. Unmatched junction bases numbered 6, after V lost 3 bases and J lost 6 bases. The CDR3 loop reads CASSIRQGSSEAFF. DNA for the CDR3: TGTGCCAGTAGTATTCGACAGGGGAGTTCTGAAGCTTTCTTT.

The J gene is TRBJ2-5, the V gene TRBV20-1; TRBD2 is a possible D gene (6 bases). Germline CDR1 and CDR2: DFQATT and SNEGSKA (reference sequence). This CDR3 comprises 15 residues. Between the trimmed V and J ends, which lost 0 bases and 2 bases, there was a span of 13 bases. As DNA, the CDR3 is TGCAGTGCTAGAGACCCCGCGGGGAGGCAAGAGACCCAGTACTTC. It is translated as CSARDPAGRQETQYF.

This clonotype was seen just once. This rearrangement joins TRBV6-1 to TRBJ1-1; TRBD1 might be the D (6 bases). CDR1 and CDR2 from the germline V gene are MNHNS and SASEGT. The CDR3 runs to 15 residues. V was clipped by 6 bases and J by 5 bases, with 19 bases between them. CDR3 DNA: TGTGCCAGCAGCATATCGGAAGGGGGAGGAACTGAAGCTTTCTTT. As protein: CASSISEGGGTEAFF.

This clonotype has just one count. This rearrangement joins TRBV12-3 or TRBV12-4 to TRBJ1-1, with D unclear. Trimming left V 10 bases short and J 7 bases short, with 19 bases between. The CDR3 runs to 13 residues. The CDR3 loop reads CATIGGLGGEAFF. Here the CDR3 DNA reads TGTGCCACCATCGGAGGGCTGGGTGGTGAAGCTTTCTTT.

This clonotype was counted many times. The chain joins TRBV2 to TRBJ2-5; a weak D match, TRBD2 (5 bases). The CDR3 has 14 residues. Between the trimmed V and J ends, which lost 5 bases and 1 base, there was a span of 11 bases. CDR1 and CDR2 (germline): SNHLY, FYNNEI. The chain's CDR3 is CASSLLAGQETQYF. DNA for the CDR3: TGTGCCAGCAGTCTTTTGGCGGGCCAAGAGACCCAGTACTTC.

This clonotype was counted many times. The CDR3 loop is CASSSVPPRLHRGRQPQHF. In DNA, the CDR3 is TGTGCCAGCAGTTCCGTACCTCCCCGACTGCACAGAGGTCGTCAGCCCCAGCATTTT. This rearrangement joins TRBV12-3 or TRBV12-4 to TRBJ1-5; D not certain. The ends were cut back, 4 bases at V and 6 bases at J, with 28 bases in the middle. The CDR3 sequence is 19 residues long.

This rearrangement joins TRBV11-2 to TRBJ1-5; no firm D call. Trimming took 3 bases from V and 4 from J, leaving 7 bases between them. In germline, CDR1 is SGHAT, CDR2 FQNNGV. The CDR3 contains 13 residues. The CDR3, as DNA: TGTGCCAGCAGCTTTGACCGGAATCAGCCCCAGCATTTT. Translating it yields CASSFDRNQPQHF.

Turning to this clonotype: A much more abundant neighbour one base away suggests this may be a read error. The J gene is TRBJ2-2, the V gene TRBV10-2; D is possibly TRBD1 or TRBD2 (6 bases each). Germline CDR1 is WSHSY and CDR2 is SAAADI. V lost 7 bases and J lost 4, with 10 bases in between. CDR3 length equals 13 residues. For the CDR3, the DNA is TGCGCCAGCATTCGGGGGCGCACCGGGGAGCTGTTTTTT. Its protein is CASIRGRTGELFF.

This clonotype was seen at least ten times. The J gene is TRBJ2-2, the V gene TRBV2; D remains ambiguous. CDR1 is SNHLY, CDR2 FYNNEI, per germline. The V end lost 6 bases, the J end lost 1 base, and 9 bases lay between the germline ends. This CDR3 is 14 amino acids long. Written as DNA, the CDR3 is TGTGCCAGCAGGGCCACAGTGAACACCGGGGAGCTGTTTTTT. This translates into CASRATVNTGELFF. Full variable domain (remainder filled in from reference TRBV2 and TRBJ2-2): EPEVTQTPSHQVTQMGQEVILRCVPISNHLYFYWYRQILGQKVEFLVSFYNNEISEKSEIFDDQFSVERPDGSNFTLKIRSTKLEDSAMYFCASRATVNTGELFFGEGSRLTVL.

The sample holds many counts of this clonotype. The gene calls are TRBV5-1 and TRBJ2-7, with 7 positions matching TRBD1. This CDR3 comprises 16 residues. Germline CDR1 reads SGHRS; CDR2 reads YFSETQ. Trimming cost V 1 base and J 0 bases; bases outside gene matches: 7. Here the CDR3 reads CASSLIGGFSSYEQYF. For the CDR3, the DNA is TGCGCCAGCAGCTTGATAGGGGGCTTTAGCTCCTACGAGCAGTACTTC.

There are many counts of this clonotype. This chain uses TRBV6-1 with TRBJ1-2; the D is unclear. The CDR3 has 15 residues. Germline V gene lookup returns CDR1 MNHNS and CDR2 SASEGT. The ends were cut back, 7 bases at V and 4 bases at J, with 19 bases in the middle. DNA of the CDR3: TGTGCCAGCACTCAGAGAGCGACTGGAGGCTATGGCTACACCTTC. This sequence encodes CASTQRATGGYGYTF.

This clonotype was seen many times. The CDR3 spells CASSKGTSGYEQYF. The CDR3 DNA is TGTGCCAGCAGTAAGGGGACTAGCGGCTACGAGCAGTACTTC. V and J are TRBV27 and TRBJ2-7; 11 nucleotides align to TRBD2. This CDR3 contains 14 residues. CDR1 and CDR2 (germline): MNHEY, SMNVEV (reference sequence). J was trimmed by 3 bases and V by 5 bases; bases with no gene match: 3.